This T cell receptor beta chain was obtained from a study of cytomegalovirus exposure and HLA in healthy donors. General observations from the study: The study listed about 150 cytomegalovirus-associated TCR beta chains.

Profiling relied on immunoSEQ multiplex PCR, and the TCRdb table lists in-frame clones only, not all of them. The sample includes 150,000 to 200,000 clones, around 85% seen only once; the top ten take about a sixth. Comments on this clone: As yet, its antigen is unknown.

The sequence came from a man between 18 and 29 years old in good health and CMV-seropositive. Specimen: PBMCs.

The CDR3 bases are TGTGCCAGTAGTAGAACCGGGACAGGGGGTCGAGTGGCCGGGGAGCTGTTTTTT. Its protein product is CASSRTGTGGRVAGELFF. J is TRBJ2-2 and V is TRBV19; 11 bases match TRBD1. In germline, CDR1 is LNHDA, CDR2 SQIVND (reference sequence). The CDR3 has 18 amino acids. Trimming cost V 4 bases and J 6 bases; bases outside gene matches: 13.